Listed below are T cell receptor beta chains from one sample, sequenced in a study of cytomegalovirus exposure and HLA in healthy donors. Using immunoSEQ multiplex PCR, the repertoire was profiled, and TCRdb retains in-frame clones only, with some absent. This table holds 30,000 to 35,000 clones, about 70% found once. Input material: PBMCs. These receptors were obtained from a man aged 35 to 55 in good health and CMV-seropositive. CDR3s include the opening cysteine and the closing phenylalanine or tryptophan. Fields, in order: J gene, clone size, V gene, D gene, CDR3 DNA, CDR3 protein. A D gene is named only where the DNA matches it firmly. Some rows mark clone size as missing; the rest say once, few, many or name a class of expanded clone.

J gene: TRBJ2-1; clone size: -; V gene: TRBV15; D gene: TRBD1; CDR3 DNA: TGTGCCACCAGCAGGCGCGTTACAGGGGCTGAGCAGTTCTTC; CDR3 protein: CATSRRVTGAEQFF
J gene: TRBJ1-6; clone size: -; V gene: TRBV5-1; D gene: -; CDR3 DNA: TGCGCCAGCAGTCTAACGGGGGATTCACCCCTTCACTTT; CDR3 protein: CASSLTGDSPLHF
J gene: TRBJ2-2; clone size: -; V gene: TRBV4-1; D gene: -; CDR3 DNA: TGCGCCAGCGCCGCCGGCGGCAGGAACACCGGGGAGCTGTTTTTT; CDR3 protein: CASAAGGRNTGELFF
J gene: TRBJ2-5; clone size: few; V gene: TRBV6-5; D gene: TRBD2; CDR3 DNA: TGTGCCAGCAGTTACGGAGGGAGCGGGGGGGCTCAGACCCAGTACTTC; CDR3 protein: CASSYGGSGGAQTQYF
J gene: TRBJ2-5; clone size: -; V gene: TRBV9; D gene: TRBD2; CDR3 DNA: TGTGCCAGCAGCGTACTAGCGGGGGGCAGCCCAGAGACCCAGTACTTC; CDR3 protein: CASSVLAGGSPETQYF
J gene: TRBJ1-4; clone size: -; V gene: TRBV2; D gene: TRBD1; CDR3 DNA: TGTGCCAGCAGCCGGGACAGGGATGAAAAACTGTTTTTT; CDR3 protein: CASSRDRDEKLFF
J gene: TRBJ2-2; clone size: -; V gene: TRBV6-1; D gene: TRBD2; CDR3 DNA: TGTGCCAGCAGTGAAAAGGCTAGCGGGGGGCTAAACACCGGGGAGCTGTTTTTT; CDR3 protein: CASSEKASGGLNTGELFF
J gene: TRBJ2-7; clone size: -; V gene: TRBV9; D gene: -; CDR3 DNA: TGTGCCAGCAGCGTAGGAGGAGGGAAGGGCGGCGAGCAGTACTTC; CDR3 protein: CASSVGGGKGGEQYF
J gene: TRBJ2-7; clone size: -; V gene: TRBV18; D gene: TRBD1; CDR3 DNA: TGTGCCAGCTCCCCGACAAGGACAGGGCCTTACGAGCAGTACTTC; CDR3 protein: CASSPTRTGPYEQYF
J gene: TRBJ1-1; clone size: once; V gene: TRBV5-1; D gene: TRBD1; CDR3 DNA: TGCGCCAGCAGCTTGGTCCCAGGGGGGAACACTGAAGCTTTCTTT; CDR3 protein: CASSLVPGGNTEAFF
J gene: TRBJ2-1; clone size: once; V gene: TRBV19; D gene: TRBD2; CDR3 DNA: TGTGCCAGTCGCCTGAGAAGGGGACTAGACTACAATGAGCAGTTCTTC; CDR3 protein: CASRLRRGLDYNEQFF
J gene: TRBJ2-7; clone size: -; V gene: TRBV19; D gene: -; CDR3 DNA: TGTGCCAGTAGTAACAATCCAGGGGTCGAGCAGTACTTC; CDR3 protein: CASSNNPGVEQYF
J gene: TRBJ2-5; clone size: -; V gene: TRBV27; D gene: TRBD2; CDR3 DNA: TGTGCCAGCAGTTTCGAAGCGGGGGACCAAGAGACCCAGTACTTC; CDR3 protein: CASSFEAGDQETQYF
J gene: TRBJ2-3; clone size: once; V gene: TRBV14; D gene: TRBD2; CDR3 DNA: TGTGCCAGCAGCACTAGCGGGGGGATCCGGGACACAGATACGCAGTATTTT; CDR3 protein: CASSTSGGIRDTDTQYF
J gene: TRBJ2-2; clone size: few; V gene: TRBV7-3; D gene: TRBD2; CDR3 DNA: TGTGCCAGCAGCCGGGGGGGGCCGGCTAGCGGGGGTCCCACCGGGGAGCTGTTTTTT; CDR3 protein: CASSRGGPASGGPTGELFF
J gene: TRBJ2-1; clone size: -; V gene: TRBV19; D gene: TRBD2; CDR3 DNA: TGTGCCAGTAGTCCAGCCCCGAGCGGGGGCCTTAGGAATGAGCAGTTCTTC; CDR3 protein: CASSPAPSGGLRNEQFF
J gene: TRBJ1-6; clone size: -; V gene: TRBV21-1; D gene: -; CDR3 DNA: TGTGCCAGCCCACTCTCCGGGACAGGGGCGCACGGCTCCTATAATTCACCCCTCCACTTT; CDR3 protein: CASPLSGTGAHGSYNSPLHF
J gene: TRBJ1-5; clone size: -; V gene: TRBV6-5; D gene: TRBD1; CDR3 DNA: TGTGCCAGCAGTTACTCGAGGGACAGCGGCAATCAGCCCCAGCATTTT; CDR3 protein: CASSYSRDSGNQPQHF
J gene: TRBJ2-3; clone size: -; V gene: TRBV28; D gene: -; CDR3 DNA: TGTGCCAGCAGCTGGGGGGGCCCTGTTGATACGCAGTATTTT; CDR3 protein: CASSWGGPVDTQYF
J gene: TRBJ1-6; clone size: -; V gene: TRBV5-5; D gene: -; CDR3 DNA: TGTGCCAGCAGCCAGGAGGTCTGGGTTTCACCCCTCCACTTT; CDR3 protein: CASSQEVWVSPLHF
J gene: TRBJ1-2; clone size: -; V gene: TRBV5-4; D gene: -; CDR3 DNA: TGTGCCAGCAGCCGGGACTCGAACTATGGCTACACCTTC; CDR3 protein: CASSRDSNYGYTF
J gene: TRBJ2-7; clone size: few; V gene: TRBV7-2; D gene: TRBD2; CDR3 DNA: TGTGCCAGCAGCTTAGATGCGGGGGGTACCTACGAGCAGTACTTC; CDR3 protein: CASSLDAGGTYEQYF
J gene: TRBJ1-2; clone size: -; V gene: TRBV10-3; D gene: TRBD1; CDR3 DNA: TGTGCCACCCGCCAGTCCGGACAGGGAGGTTTCGGCTACACCTTC; CDR3 protein: CATRQSGQGGFGYTF
J gene: TRBJ2-1; clone size: -; V gene: TRBV29-1; D gene: TRBD1; CDR3 DNA: TGCAGCGTTGAAGGGGGGGACAGGTTGAGCTCCTACAATGAGCAGTTCTTC; CDR3 protein: CSVEGGDRLSSYNEQFF
J gene: TRBJ2-7; clone size: -; V gene: TRBV7-9; D gene: -; CDR3 DNA: TGTGCCAGCAGCTCCCAGGCGAGCTACGAGCAGTACTTC; CDR3 protein: CASSSQASYEQYF
J gene: TRBJ2-2; clone size: few; V gene: TRBV6-5; D gene: TRBD1; CDR3 DNA: TGTGCCAGCAGTTCCGGGACAGGGGGCGGGGAGCTGTTTTTT; CDR3 protein: CASSSGTGGGELFF
J gene: TRBJ1-5; clone size: few; V gene: TRBV12-1; D gene: -; CDR3 DNA: TGTGCCAGCAGCTTTTGGCAGGAGGGCTGGCCCCAGCATTTT; CDR3 protein: CASSFWQEGWPQHF
J gene: TRBJ2-7; clone size: -; V gene: TRBV7-9; D gene: -; CDR3 DNA: TGTGCCAGCAGCTTAGACTTCTACGAGCAGTACTTC; CDR3 protein: CASSLDFYEQYF
J gene: TRBJ2-3; clone size: -; V gene: TRBV6-1; D gene: TRBD2; CDR3 DNA: TGTGCCAGCAGGCTAGCGGGGCTCCCCACAGATACGCAGTATTTT; CDR3 protein: CASRLAGLPTDTQYF
J gene: TRBJ2-3; clone size: -; V gene: TRBV27; D gene: TRBD2; CDR3 DNA: TGTGCCAGCAGTTTATGGGGAGGGCCCGGAGATACGCAGTATTTT; CDR3 protein: CASSLWGGPGDTQYF
J gene: TRBJ2-7; clone size: -; V gene: TRBV6-8; D gene: TRBD1; CDR3 DNA: TGTGCCAGGAGGTTGGGACAGCTGAGCTCCTACGAGCAGTACTTC; CDR3 protein: CARRLGQLSSYEQYF